This T cell receptor beta chain was recorded in a study of graft-versus-host responses after intestinal transplantation. Study-wide context: All of the recipients had induction that used anti-thymocyte globulin, then tacrolimus and steroids for around three years.

Of note for this clone: Antigen unknown.

Sequencing was performed with immunoSEQ multiplex PCR; in TCRdb, only in-frame clones are kept and a portion is missing. The sample holds under 100,000 clones, about 94% seen once. V dropped 5 bases and J dropped 0 bases, with 12 bases sitting between them. Germline V gene sequence: CDR1 SGHRS, CDR2 YFSETQ. The CDR3 extends over 14 amino acids. Sample: unstimulated CD4+ T cells sorted from spleen or lymph node cells, taken before transplant. The chain carries TRBV5-1 and TRBJ2-7; unclear D gene. The TCR was taken from a human donor who was the organ donor for an intestinal transplant. Here the CDR3 reads CASRGQTSSYEQYF. CDR3 bases: TGCGCCAGCAGGGGCCAAACATCCTCCTACGAGCAGTACTTC.